This TCR beta chain was profiled in a study of T cell changes during pregnancy in multiple sclerosis. The data were produced by immunoSEQ multiplex PCR, yet TCRdb's version contains in-frame clones alone and is incomplete. Here the sample spans fewer than 60,000 clones, about 94% being singletons. Germline-derived CDR1 and CDR2 are LNHDA and SQIVND (reference sequence). This CDR3 is 15 amino acids long. Trimming left V 3 bases short and J 1 base short, with 12 bases between. J is TRBJ2-5 and V is TRBV19; the D gene is possibly TRBD2 (5 bases). The sequencing used CD4+ T cells from peripheral blood mononuclear cells, collected after pregnancy. The TCR sequence derives from a female donor with multiple sclerosis, enrolled in a pregnancy study. Here the CDR3 reads CASSIAGLSQETQYF. The CDR3 nucleotides are TGTGCCAGTAGTATCGCAGGACTCTCCCAAGAGACCCAGTACTTC. The full variable domain, completed using reference TRBV19 and TRBJ2-5, is DGGITQSPKYLFRKEGQNVTLSCEQNLNHDAMYWYRQDPGQGLRLIYYSQIVNDFQKGDIAEGYSVSREKKESFPLTVTSAQKNPTAFYLCASSIAGLSQETQYFGPGTRLLVL.